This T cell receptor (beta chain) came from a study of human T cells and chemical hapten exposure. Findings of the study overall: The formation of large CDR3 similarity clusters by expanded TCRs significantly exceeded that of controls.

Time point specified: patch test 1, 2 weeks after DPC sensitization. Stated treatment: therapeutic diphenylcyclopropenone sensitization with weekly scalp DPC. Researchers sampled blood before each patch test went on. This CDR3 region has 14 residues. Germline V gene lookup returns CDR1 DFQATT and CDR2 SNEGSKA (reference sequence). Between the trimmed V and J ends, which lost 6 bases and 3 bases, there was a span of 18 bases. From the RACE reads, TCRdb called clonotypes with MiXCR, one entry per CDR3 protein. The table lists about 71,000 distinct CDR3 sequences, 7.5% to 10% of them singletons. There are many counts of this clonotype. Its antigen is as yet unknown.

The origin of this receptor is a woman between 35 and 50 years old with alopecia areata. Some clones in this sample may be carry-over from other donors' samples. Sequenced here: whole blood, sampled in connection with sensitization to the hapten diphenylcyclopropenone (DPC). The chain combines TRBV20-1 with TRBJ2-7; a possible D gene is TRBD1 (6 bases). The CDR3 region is CSARPRDKNYEQYF. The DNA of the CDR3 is TGCAGTGCCCGGCCCCGGGACAAGAACTACGAGCAGTACTTC.